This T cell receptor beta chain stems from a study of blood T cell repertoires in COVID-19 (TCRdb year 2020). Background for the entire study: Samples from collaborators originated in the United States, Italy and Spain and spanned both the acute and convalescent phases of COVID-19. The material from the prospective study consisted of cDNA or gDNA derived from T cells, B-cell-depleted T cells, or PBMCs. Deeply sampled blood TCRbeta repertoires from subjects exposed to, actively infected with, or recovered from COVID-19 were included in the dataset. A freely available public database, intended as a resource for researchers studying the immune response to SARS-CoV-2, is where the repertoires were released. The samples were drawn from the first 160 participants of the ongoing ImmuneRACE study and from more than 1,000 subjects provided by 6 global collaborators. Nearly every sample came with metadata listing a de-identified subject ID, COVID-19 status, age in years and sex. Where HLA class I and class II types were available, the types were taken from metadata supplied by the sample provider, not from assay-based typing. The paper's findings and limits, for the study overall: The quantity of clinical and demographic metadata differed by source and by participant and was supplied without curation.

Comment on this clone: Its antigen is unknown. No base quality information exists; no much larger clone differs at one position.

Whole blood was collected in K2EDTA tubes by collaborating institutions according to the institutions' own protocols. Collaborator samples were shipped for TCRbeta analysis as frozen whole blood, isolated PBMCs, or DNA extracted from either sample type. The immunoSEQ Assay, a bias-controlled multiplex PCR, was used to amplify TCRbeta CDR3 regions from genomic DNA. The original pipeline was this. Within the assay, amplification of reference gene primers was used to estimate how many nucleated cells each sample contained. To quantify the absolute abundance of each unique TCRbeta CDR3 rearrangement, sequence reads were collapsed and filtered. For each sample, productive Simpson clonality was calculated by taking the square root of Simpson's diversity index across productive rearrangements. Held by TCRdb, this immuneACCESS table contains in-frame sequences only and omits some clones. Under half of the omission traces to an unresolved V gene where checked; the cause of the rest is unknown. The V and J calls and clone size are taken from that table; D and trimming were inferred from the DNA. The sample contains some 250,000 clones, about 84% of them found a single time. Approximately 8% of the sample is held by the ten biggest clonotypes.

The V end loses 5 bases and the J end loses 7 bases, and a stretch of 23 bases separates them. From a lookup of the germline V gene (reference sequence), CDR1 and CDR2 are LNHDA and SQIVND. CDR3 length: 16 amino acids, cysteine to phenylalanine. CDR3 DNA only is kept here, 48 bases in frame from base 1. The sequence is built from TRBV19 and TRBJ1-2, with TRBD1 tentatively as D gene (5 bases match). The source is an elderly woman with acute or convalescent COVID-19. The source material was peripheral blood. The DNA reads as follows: TGTGCCAGTAGTCGTCCGTTGGGCAGGGCTACGGTTGGCTACACCTTC. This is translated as CASSRPLGRATVGYTF.